This TCR beta chain was identified in a study of T cells in Graves' hyperthyroidism and ophthalmopathy. Germline CDR1 reads SEHNR; CDR2 reads FQNEAQ (reference sequence). The CDR3 extends over 14 amino acids. The V segment lost 3 bases and the J segment 0 bases; nucleotides outside the gene matches: 2. Many counts were recorded for this clonotype. TCR beta CDR3 regions were amplified from RNA transcripts. First-round RT-PCR targeting the TCR CDR3 was performed with the HTBI primer set. TCRdb passed the multiplex PCR reads through MiXCR, listing each CDR3 protein once. The sample lists approximately 300,000 distinct CDR3 sequences, roughly 19% occurring once.

The genes are TRBV7-9 and TRBJ2-7; 7 nucleotides match TRBD1. The receptor comes from a man aged 50-59 years with Graves' ophthalmopathy. Sequencing used blood. The CDR3: CASSFDRVSYEQYF. In DNA form, the CDR3 reads TGTGCCAGCAGCTTCGACAGGGTCTCCTACGAGCAGTACTTC. Filled out from reference TRBV7-9 and TRBJ2-7, the complete variable domain reads DTGVSQNPRHKITKRGQNVTFRCDPISEHNRLYWYRQTLGQGPEFLTYFQNEAQLEKSRLLSDRFSAERPKGSFSTLEIQRTEQGDSAMYLCASSFDRVSYEQYFGPGTRLTVT.